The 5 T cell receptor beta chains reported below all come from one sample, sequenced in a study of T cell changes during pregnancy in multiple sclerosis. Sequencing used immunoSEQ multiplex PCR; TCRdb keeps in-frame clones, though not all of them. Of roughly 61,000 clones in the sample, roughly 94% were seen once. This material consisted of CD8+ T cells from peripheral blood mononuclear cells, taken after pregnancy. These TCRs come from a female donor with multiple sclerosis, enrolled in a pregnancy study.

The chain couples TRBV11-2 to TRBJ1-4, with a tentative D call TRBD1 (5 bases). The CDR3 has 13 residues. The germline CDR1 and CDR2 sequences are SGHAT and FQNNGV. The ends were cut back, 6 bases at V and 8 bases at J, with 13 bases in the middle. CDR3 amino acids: CASRRGRPEKLFF. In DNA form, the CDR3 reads TGTGCCAGCAGGCGGGGACGACCGGAAAAACTGTTTTTT. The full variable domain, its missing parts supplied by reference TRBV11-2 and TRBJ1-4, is EAGVAQSPRYKIIEKRQSVAFWCNPISGHATLYWYQQILGQGPKLLIQFQNNGVVDDSQLPKDRFSAERLKGVDSTLKIQPAKLEDSAVYLCASRRGRPEKLFFGSGTQLSVL.

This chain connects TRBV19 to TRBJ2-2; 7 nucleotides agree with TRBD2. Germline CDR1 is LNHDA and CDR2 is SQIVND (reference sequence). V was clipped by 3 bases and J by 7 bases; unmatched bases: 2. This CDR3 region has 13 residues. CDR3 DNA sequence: TGTGCCAGTAGTATTTCGGGAGGCGGGGAGCTGTTTTTT. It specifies CASSISGGGELFF. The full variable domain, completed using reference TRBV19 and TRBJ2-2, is DGGITQSPKYLFRKEGQNVTLSCEQNLNHDAMYWYRQDPGQGLRLIYYSQIVNDFQKGDIAEGYSVSREKKESFPLTVTSAQKNPTAFYLCASSISGGGELFFGEGSRLTVL.

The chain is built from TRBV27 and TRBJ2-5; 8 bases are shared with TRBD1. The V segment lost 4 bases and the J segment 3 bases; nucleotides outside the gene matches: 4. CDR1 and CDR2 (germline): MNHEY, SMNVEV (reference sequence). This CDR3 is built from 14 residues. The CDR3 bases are TGTGCCAGCAGTTATCAGGGGGCCAAAGAGACCCAGTACTTC. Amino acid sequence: CASSYQGAKETQYF.

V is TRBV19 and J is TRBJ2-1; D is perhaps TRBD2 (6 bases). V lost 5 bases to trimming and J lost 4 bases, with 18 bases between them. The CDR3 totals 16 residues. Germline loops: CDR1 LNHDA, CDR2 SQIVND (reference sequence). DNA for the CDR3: TGTGCCAGTAGTGCCTCCGTGGGACTGGGGTACAATGAGCAGTTCTTC. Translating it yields CASSASVGLGYNEQFF.

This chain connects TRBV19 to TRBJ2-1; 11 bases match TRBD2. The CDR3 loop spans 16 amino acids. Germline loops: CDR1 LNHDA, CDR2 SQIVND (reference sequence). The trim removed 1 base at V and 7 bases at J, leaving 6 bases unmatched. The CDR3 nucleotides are TGTGCCAGTAGTATAGGATTAGCGGGAGGGCCAAATGAGCAGTTCTTC. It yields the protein CASSIGLAGGPNEQFF.